This entry describes one TCR beta chain. Its specificity is unknown. Germline V gene lookup returns CDR1 MNHEY and CDR2 SMNVEV (reference sequence). Losses at the gene ends were 5 bases for V and 6 bases for J; bases not matched to a gene: 11. The CDR3 is 15 amino acids. The data were taken from a study of cytomegalovirus exposure and HLA in healthy donors. PCR primers comprised 60 Vbeta and 13 Jbeta primers. Sequencing was performed with immunoSEQ multiplex PCR; in TCRdb, only in-frame clones are kept and a portion is missing. The table has about 160,000 clones, about 79% seen once. Points from the study as a whole: Reports credit the classifier with highly specific, highly sensitive diagnosis of cytomegalovirus status. TCR beta chains numbering roughly 150 were designated cytomegalovirus-associated.

The chain is built from TRBV27 and TRBJ2-7; 9 nucleotides match TRBD2. The specimen was PBMCs. The TCR sequence derives from a woman between 50 and 59 years old in good health and CMV-seropositive. CDR3 coding DNA: TGTGCCAGCAGTCCGCCCCGGACTAGCGTCCGCGAGCAGTACTTC. This gives the protein CASSPPRTSVREQYF.